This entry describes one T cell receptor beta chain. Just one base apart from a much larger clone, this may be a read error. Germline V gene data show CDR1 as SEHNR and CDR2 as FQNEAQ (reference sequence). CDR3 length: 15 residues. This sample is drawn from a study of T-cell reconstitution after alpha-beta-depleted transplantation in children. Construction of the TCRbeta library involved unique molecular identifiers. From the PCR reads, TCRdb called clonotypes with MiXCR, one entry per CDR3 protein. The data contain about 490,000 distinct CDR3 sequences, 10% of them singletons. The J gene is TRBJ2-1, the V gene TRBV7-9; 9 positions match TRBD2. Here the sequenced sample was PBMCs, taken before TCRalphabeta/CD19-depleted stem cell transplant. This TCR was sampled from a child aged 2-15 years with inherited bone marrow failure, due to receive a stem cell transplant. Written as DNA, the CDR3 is TGTGCCAGCAGCCCGGGGACTAGCAGATACAATAAGCAGTTCTTC. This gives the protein CASSPGTSRYNKQFF. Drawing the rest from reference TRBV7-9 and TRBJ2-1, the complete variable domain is DTGVSQNPRHKITKRGQNVTFRCDPISEHNRLYWYRQTLGQGPEFLTYFQNEAQLEKSRLLSDRFSAERPKGSFSTLEIQRTEQGDSAMYLCASSPGTSRYNKQFFGPGTRLTVL.